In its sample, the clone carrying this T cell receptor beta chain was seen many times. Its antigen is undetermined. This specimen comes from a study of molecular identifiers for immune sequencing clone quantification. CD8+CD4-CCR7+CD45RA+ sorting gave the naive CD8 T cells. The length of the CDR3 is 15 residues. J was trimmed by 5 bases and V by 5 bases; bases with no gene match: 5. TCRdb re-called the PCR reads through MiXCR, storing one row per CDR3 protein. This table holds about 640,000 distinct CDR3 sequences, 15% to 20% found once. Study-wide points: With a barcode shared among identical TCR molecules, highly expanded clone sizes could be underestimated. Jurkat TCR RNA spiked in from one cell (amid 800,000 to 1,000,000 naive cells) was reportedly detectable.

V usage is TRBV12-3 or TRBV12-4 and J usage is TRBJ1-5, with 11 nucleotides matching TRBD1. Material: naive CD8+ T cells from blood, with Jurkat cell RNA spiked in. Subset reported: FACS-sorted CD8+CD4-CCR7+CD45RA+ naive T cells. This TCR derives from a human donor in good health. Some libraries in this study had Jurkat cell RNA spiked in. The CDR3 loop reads CASSGQGARDQPQHF. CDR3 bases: TGTGCCAGCAGTGGACAGGGGGCCCGTGATCAGCCCCAGCATTTT.